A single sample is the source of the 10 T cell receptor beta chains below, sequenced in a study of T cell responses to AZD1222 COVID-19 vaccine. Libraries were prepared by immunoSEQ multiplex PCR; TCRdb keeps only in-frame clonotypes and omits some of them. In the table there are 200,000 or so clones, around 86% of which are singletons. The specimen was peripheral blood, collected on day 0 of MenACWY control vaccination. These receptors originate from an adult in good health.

CDR3 DNA: TGTGCCAGCAGTCTGGCCGAGGGGGGCGATCAAGGAACCCAGTACTTC. Its translation: CASSLAEGGDQGTQYF. The J gene is TRBJ2-5, the V gene TRBV28; the D call may be TRBD1 or TRBD2 (6 bases each). Looked up from germline, CDR1 is MDHEN and CDR2 is SYDVKM. The CDR3 is 16 amino acids. The V gene lost 5 bases and the J gene lost 8 bases, with 24 bases spanning the gap. The complete variable domain, with remaining parts taken from reference TRBV28 and TRBJ2-5, reads DVKVTQSSRYLVKRTGEKVFLECVQDMDHENMFWYRQDPGLGLRLIYFSYDVKMKEKGDIPEGYSVSREKKERFSLILESASTNQTSMYLCASSLAEGGDQGTQYFGPGTRLLVL.

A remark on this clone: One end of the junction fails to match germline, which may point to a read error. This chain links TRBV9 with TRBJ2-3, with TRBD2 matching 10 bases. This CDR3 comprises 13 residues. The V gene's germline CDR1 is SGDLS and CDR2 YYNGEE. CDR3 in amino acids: CASSVDLAGEETF. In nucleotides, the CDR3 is TGTGCCAGCAGCGTTGACCTAGCGGGAGAAGAAACGTTT. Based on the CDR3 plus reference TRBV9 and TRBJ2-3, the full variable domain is DSGVTQTPKHLITATGQRVTLRCSPRSGDLSVYWYQQSLDQGLQFLIQYYNGEERAKGNILERFSAQQFPDLHSELNLSSLELGDSALYFCASSVDLAGEETFGPGTRLTVL.

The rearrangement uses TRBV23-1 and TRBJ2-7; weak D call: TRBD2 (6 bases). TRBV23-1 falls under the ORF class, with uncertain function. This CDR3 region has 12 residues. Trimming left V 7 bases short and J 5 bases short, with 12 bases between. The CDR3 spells CASIPGGDEQYF. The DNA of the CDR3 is TGCGCCAGCATCCCTGGAGGGGACGAGCAGTACTTC.

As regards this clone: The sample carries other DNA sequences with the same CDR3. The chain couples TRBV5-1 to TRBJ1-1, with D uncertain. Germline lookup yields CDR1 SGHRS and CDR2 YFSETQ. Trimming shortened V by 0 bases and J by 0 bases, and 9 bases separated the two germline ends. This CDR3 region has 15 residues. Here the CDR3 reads CASSLDLGMNTEAFF. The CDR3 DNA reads TGCGCCAGCAGCTTGGACCTAGGGATGAACACTGAAGCTTTCTTT.

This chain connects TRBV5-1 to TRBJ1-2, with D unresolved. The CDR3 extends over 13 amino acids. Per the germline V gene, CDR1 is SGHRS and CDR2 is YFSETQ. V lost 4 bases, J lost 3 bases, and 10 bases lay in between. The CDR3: CASSPPGDYGYTF. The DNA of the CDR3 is TGCGCCAGCAGCCCGCCAGGTGACTATGGCTACACCTTC.

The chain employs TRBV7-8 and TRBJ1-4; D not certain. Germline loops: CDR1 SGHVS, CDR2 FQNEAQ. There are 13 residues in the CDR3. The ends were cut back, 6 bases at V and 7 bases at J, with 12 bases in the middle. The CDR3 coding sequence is TGTGCCAGCAGACCGTCGCGGGGTGAAAAACTGTTTTTT. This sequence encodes CASRPSRGEKLFF. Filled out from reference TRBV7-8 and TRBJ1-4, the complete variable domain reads GAGVSQSPRYKVAKRGQDVALRCDPISGHVSLFWYQQALGQGPEFLTYFQNEAQLDKSGLPSDRFFAERPEGSVSTLKIQRTQQEDSAVYLCASRPSRGEKLFFGSGTQLSVL.

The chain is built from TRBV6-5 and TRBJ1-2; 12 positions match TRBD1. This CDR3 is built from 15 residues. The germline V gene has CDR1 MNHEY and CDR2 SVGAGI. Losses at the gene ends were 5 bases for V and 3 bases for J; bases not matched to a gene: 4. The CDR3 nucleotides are TGTGCCAGCAGTACAGGGACAGGGGGCGACTATGGCTACACCTTC. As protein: CASSTGTGGDYGYTF.

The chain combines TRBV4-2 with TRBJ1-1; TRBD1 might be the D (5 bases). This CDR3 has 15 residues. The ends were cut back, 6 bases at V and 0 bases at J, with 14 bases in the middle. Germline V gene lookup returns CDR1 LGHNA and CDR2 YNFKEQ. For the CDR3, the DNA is TGTGCCAGCAGACCCAACCAGGGTTTGAACACTGAAGCTTTCTTT. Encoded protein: CASRPNQGLNTEAFF.

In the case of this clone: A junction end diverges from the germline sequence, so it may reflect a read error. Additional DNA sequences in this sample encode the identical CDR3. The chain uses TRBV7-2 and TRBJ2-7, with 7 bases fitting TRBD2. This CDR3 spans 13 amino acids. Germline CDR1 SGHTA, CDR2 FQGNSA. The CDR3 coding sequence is TGTGCCAGCAGTTTAGCGGGCTCCTACGAGCAGTACTTC. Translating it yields CASSLAGSYEQYF.

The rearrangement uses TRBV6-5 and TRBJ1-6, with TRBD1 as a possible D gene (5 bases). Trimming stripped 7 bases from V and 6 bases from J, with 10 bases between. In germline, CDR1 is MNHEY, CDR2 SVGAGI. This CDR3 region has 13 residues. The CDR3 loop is CASTQGLNSPLHF. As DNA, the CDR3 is TGTGCCAGCACCCAGGGTCTTAATTCACCCCTCCACTTT.